This TCR beta chain was captured by sequencing in a study of cytomegalovirus exposure and HLA in healthy donors. Background on the study: Clustering assigned 81% of the 350 to 400 genotyped donors to the Caucasian-associated ancestry cluster.

As for this clone: Its antigen is unidentified.

Primers for the PCR totalled 60 Vbeta and 13 Jbeta. Some clones are missing from TCRdb's copy, which holds only in-frame ones; the method was immunoSEQ multiplex PCR. This sample has 110,000 to 150,000 clones, with more than 70% found just once. Germline V CDR1 and CDR2: SEHNR, FQNEAQ (reference sequence). V lost 5 bases, J lost 0 bases, and 10 bases lay in between. The CDR3 length is 15 residues. General study findings and limits: Associated with cytomegalovirus, according to the listing, were about 160 TCR beta chains. A later analysis revealed that TCR association rates differed between HLA loci, peaking at DRB1 and bottoming out at HLA-C. Being productive about 87% or about 30% of the time was typical of most TCR beta V segments in an earlier analysis.

The sequenced sample consisted of PBMCs. The rearrangement uses TRBV7-9 and TRBJ1-4; D is undetermined. This TCR derives from a woman aged 40 to 50 in good health and CMV-seronegative. CDR3 DNA sequence: TGTGCCAGCAGCCCCTATAAAGCAACTAATGAAAAACTGTTTTTT. It specifies CASSPYKATNEKLFF.